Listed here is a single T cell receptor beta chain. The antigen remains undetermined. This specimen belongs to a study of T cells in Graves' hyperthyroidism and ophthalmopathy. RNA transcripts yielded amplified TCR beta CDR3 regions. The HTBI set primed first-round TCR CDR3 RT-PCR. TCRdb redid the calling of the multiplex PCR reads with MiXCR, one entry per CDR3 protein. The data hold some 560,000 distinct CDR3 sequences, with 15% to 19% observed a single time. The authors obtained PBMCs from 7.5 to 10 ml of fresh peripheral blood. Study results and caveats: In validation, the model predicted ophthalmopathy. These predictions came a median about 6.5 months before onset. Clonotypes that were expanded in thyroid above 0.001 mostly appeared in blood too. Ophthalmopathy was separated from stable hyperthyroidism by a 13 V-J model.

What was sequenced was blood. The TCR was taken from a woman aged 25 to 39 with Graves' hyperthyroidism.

CDR3 loop: CASSVDPSGAQSTDTQYF. The CDR3 DNA sequence: TGTGCCAGCAGCGTAGATCCTAGCGGGGCCCAAAGCACAGATACGCAGTATTTT. V gene TRBV9 combines with J gene TRBJ2-3, with 9 bases that match TRBD2. V shed 0 bases and J 0 bases; nucleotides not matched to a gene: 8. From germline, CDR1 is SGDLS and CDR2 YYNGEE. The CDR3 loop spans 18 amino acids.